The entry below gives a single TCR beta chain sequence along with its context. Drawing of blood for sampling happened at baseline, at cycle 4 day 1, and at cycle 7 day 1. V shed 6 bases and J 2 bases; nucleotides not matched to a gene: 7. CDR3 length: 14 amino acids. Germline values: CDR1 MNHEY, CDR2 SMNVEV (reference sequence). This sample stems from a study of OX40 agonist ivuxolimab in advanced cancers. Profiling relied on immunoSEQ multiplex PCR, and the TCRdb table lists in-frame clones only, not all of them. Of some 19,000 clones detected, nearly 85% appear once; the ten largest clones hold about 50%.

The source of this sequence is an adult with an advanced solid tumor such as melanoma, head and neck, liver or kidney cancer. The specimen was CD4+ or CD8+ T cells sorted from blood, collected in a trial of the OX40 agonist ivuxolimab. This chain joins TRBV27 and TRBJ2-7; TRBD1 matches 7 bases. The CDR3 nucleotides are TGTGCCAGCAGCCCGACAGGGAACCCCTACGAGCAGTACTTC. It yields the protein CASSPTGNPYEQYF.